These T cell receptor beta chains were read from a single sample in a study of blood T cell repertoires in COVID-19. The assay was immunoSEQ multiplex PCR, and TCRdb's table has in-frame clones only and misses some. The table includes tens of thousands of clones, roughly nine tenths detected once. The material sequenced was PBMCs or T cells enriched from blood (not recorded which). Receptors were obtained from a woman in her forties or fifties who had recovered from COVID-19. Each CDR3 is given with its conserved first and last residue. The D gene is left open where the match is weak. Rows give clone size only sometimes, using once, few, many, or a class for an expanded clone.

clone_size: .
v_call: TRBV11-2
j_call: TRBJ1-6
d_call: .
cdr3_aa: CASSLATDRLGNSPLHF
cdr3_nt: TGTGCCAGCAGCTTGGCAACCGACAGGCTCGGTAATTCACCCCTCCACTTT

clone_size: .
v_call: TRBV5-4
j_call: TRBJ1-2
d_call: .
cdr3_aa: CASSLSSNYGYTF
cdr3_nt: TGTGCCAGCAGCTTGTCATCTAACTATGGCTACACCTTC

clone_size: .
v_call: TRBV7-9
j_call: TRBJ2-3
d_call: TRBD1
cdr3_aa: CASSLAGQGTDTQYF
cdr3_nt: TGTGCCAGCAGCTTAGCAGGACAGGGAACAGATACGCAGTATTTT

clone_size: .
v_call: TRBV21-1
j_call: TRBJ2-7
d_call: .
cdr3_aa: CASSNPTSGGPSHYDEQYF
cdr3_nt: TGTGCCAGCAGCAACCCGACTAGCGGGGGCCCTTCCCACTACGACGAGCAGTACTTC

clone_size: .
v_call: TRBV30
j_call: TRBJ2-4
d_call: .
cdr3_aa: CAWNRAGGTIQYF
cdr3_nt: TGTGCCTGGAACAGGGCAGGGGGGACCATTCAGTACTTC

clone_size: .
v_call: TRBV10-3
j_call: TRBJ1-1
d_call: TRBD1
cdr3_aa: CAISESGQGREAFF
cdr3_nt: TGTGCCATCAGTGAGTCGGGACAGGGCCGTGAAGCTTTCTTT

clone_size: .
v_call: TRBV5-6
j_call: TRBJ2-7
d_call: .
cdr3_aa: CASSLITGMGASGYEQYF
cdr3_nt: TGTGCCAGCAGCTTGATCACTGGAATGGGAGCGTCGGGCTACGAGCAGTACTTC

clone_size: .
v_call: TRBV5-6
j_call: TRBJ1-6
d_call: .
cdr3_aa: CASSSTVSPLHF
cdr3_nt: TGTGCCAGCAGCAGCACGGTTTCACCCCTCCACTTT

clone_size: .
v_call: TRBV2
j_call: TRBJ1-5
d_call: .
cdr3_aa: CASSGEGEQPQHF
cdr3_nt: TGTGCCAGCAGTGGAGAGGGGGAACAGCCCCAGCATTTT

clone_size: .
v_call: TRBV19
j_call: TRBJ2-5
d_call: TRBD1
cdr3_aa: CASSGDRGTETQYF
cdr3_nt: TGTGCCAGTAGCGGGGACAGGGGGACGGAGACCCAGTACTTC

clone_size: .
v_call: TRBV27
j_call: TRBJ2-4
d_call: TRBD2
cdr3_aa: CASSAPGGGNIQYF
cdr3_nt: TGTGCCAGCAGTGCCCCGGGGGGGGGAAACATTCAGTACTTC

clone_size: once
v_call: TRBV19
j_call: TRBJ2-3
d_call: .
cdr3_aa: CASNPTGKSQYF
cdr3_nt: TGTGCCAGTAACCCTACAGGGAAGTCGCAGTATTTT

clone_size: .
v_call: TRBV28
j_call: TRBJ2-4
d_call: .
cdr3_aa: CASSSPGDIQYF
cdr3_nt: TGTGCCAGCAGTTCCCCGGGGGACATTCAGTACTTC

clone_size: .
v_call: TRBV5-4
j_call: TRBJ2-1
d_call: .
cdr3_aa: CASSLERDSYNEQFF
cdr3_nt: TGTGCCAGCAGCTTGGAGAGGGACTCCTACAATGAGCAGTTCTTC

clone_size: .
v_call: TRBV6-5
j_call: TRBJ2-7
d_call: TRBD1
cdr3_aa: CASSKPGTDYEQYF
cdr3_nt: TGTGCCAGCAGCAAGCCAGGGACAGATTACGAGCAGTACTTC

clone_size: few
v_call: TRBV5-6
j_call: TRBJ1-5
d_call: .
cdr3_aa: CASSAPRGPQHF
cdr3_nt: TGTGCCAGCAGCGCCCCCAGGGGGCCCCAGCATTTT

clone_size: .
v_call: TRBV10-2
j_call: TRBJ2-7
d_call: TRBD2
cdr3_aa: CASSPASGRYEQYF
cdr3_nt: TGCGCCAGCAGCCCCGCCAGCGGGAGGTACGAGCAGTACTTC

clone_size: .
v_call: TRBV7-2
j_call: TRBJ2-3
d_call: .
cdr3_aa: CASSLGGQGTDTQYF
cdr3_nt: TGTGCCAGCAGCCTAGGGGGGCAGGGTACAGATACGCAGTATTTT

clone_size: .
v_call: TRBV6-5
j_call: TRBJ2-2
d_call: TRBD2
cdr3_aa: CASSYSRLGRDGELFF
cdr3_nt: TGTGCCAGCAGTTACTCGAGACTAGGGAGGGACGGGGAGCTGTTTTTT

clone_size: .
v_call: TRBV7-9
j_call: TRBJ1-5
d_call: .
cdr3_aa: CASSLDGVHQPQHF
cdr3_nt: TGTGCCAGCAGCTTAGACGGGGTTCATCAGCCCCAGCATTTT

clone_size: .
v_call: TRBV5-5
j_call: TRBJ2-3
d_call: TRBD2
cdr3_aa: CASSLSSGLAGALDTQYF
cdr3_nt: TGTGCCAGCAGCTTGAGTTCGGGACTAGCGGGGGCCCTTGATACGCAGTATTTT

clone_size: .
v_call: TRBV11-2
j_call: TRBJ2-7
d_call: .
cdr3_aa: CASSLVGQAKTYEQYF
cdr3_nt: TGTGCCAGCAGCTTAGTGGGGCAAGCTAAAACCTACGAGCAGTACTTC

clone_size: .
v_call: TRBV5-5
j_call: TRBJ2-5
d_call: .
cdr3_aa: CASSVGQGQETQYF
cdr3_nt: TGTGCCAGCAGCGTAGGCCAGGGCCAAGAGACCCAGTACTTC

clone_size: .
v_call: TRBV19
j_call: TRBJ1-2
d_call: .
cdr3_aa: CASSINTQAPFYGYTF
cdr3_nt: TGTGCCAGTAGTATTAATACGCAGGCGCCATTCTATGGCTACACCTTC

clone_size: .
v_call: TRBV27
j_call: TRBJ2-7
d_call: TRBD2
cdr3_aa: CASSPAGTSGIEQYF
cdr3_nt: TGTGCCAGCAGTCCAGCCGGGACTAGCGGAATCGAGCAGTACTTC

clone_size: .
v_call: TRBV19
j_call: TRBJ2-4
d_call: .
cdr3_aa: CASSLDYSLAKNIQYF
cdr3_nt: TGTGCCAGTAGTCTTGACTACTCCCTCGCCAAAAACATTCAGTACTTC

clone_size: few
v_call: TRBV11-2
j_call: TRBJ2-7
d_call: .
cdr3_aa: CASSPDSYEQYF
cdr3_nt: TGTGCCAGCAGCCCTGACAGCTACGAGCAGTACTTC